The text below deals with one TCR beta chain. The data originate from a study of OX40 agonist ivuxolimab in advanced cancers. In the study overall: At doses from 0.01 to 10 mg/kg, patients were given intravenous ivuxolimab every 2 weeks. Patients receiving dose escalation had hepatocellular carcinoma, melanoma, renal cell or head and neck cancer.

V lost 0 bases to trimming and J lost 7 bases, with 7 bases between them. This CDR3 comprises 12 residues. In germline, CDR1 is SGHTA, CDR2 FQGNSA. Assay used: immunoSEQ multiplex PCR; TCRdb lists only in-frame clones, some missing. Of about 44,000 clones in the sample, around 80% were seen once. Anyone with autoimmune disease history or systemic immunosuppression was excluded. The origin of this receptor is an adult with an advanced solid tumor such as melanoma, head and neck, liver or kidney cancer. The sample in question was CD4+ or CD8+ T cells sorted from blood, obtained in a trial of the OX40 agonist ivuxolimab. The V call is TRBV7-2, the J call TRBJ2-7; D is ambiguous. CDR3 protein: CASSLALGEQYF. The CDR3 nucleotides read TGTGCCAGCAGCTTAGCGCTCGGGGAGCAGTACTTC.